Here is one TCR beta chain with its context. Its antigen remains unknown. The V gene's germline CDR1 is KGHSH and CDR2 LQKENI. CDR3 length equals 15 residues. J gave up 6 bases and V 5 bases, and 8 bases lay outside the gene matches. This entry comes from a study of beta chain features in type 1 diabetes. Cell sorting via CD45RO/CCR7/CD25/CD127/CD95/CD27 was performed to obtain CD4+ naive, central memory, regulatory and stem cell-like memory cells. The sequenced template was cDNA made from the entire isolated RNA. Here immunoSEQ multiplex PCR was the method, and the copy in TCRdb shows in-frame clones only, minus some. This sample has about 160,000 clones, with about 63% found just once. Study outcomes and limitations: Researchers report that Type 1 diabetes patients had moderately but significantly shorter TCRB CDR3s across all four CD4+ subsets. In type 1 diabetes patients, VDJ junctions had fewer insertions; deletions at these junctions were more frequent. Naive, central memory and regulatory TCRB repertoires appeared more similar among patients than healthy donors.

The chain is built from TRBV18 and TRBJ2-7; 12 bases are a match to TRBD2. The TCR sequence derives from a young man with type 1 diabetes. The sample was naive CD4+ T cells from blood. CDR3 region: CASSNGLAGMGEQYF. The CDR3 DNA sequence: TGTGCCAGCTCAAATGGACTAGCGGGGATGGGCGAGCAGTACTTC.